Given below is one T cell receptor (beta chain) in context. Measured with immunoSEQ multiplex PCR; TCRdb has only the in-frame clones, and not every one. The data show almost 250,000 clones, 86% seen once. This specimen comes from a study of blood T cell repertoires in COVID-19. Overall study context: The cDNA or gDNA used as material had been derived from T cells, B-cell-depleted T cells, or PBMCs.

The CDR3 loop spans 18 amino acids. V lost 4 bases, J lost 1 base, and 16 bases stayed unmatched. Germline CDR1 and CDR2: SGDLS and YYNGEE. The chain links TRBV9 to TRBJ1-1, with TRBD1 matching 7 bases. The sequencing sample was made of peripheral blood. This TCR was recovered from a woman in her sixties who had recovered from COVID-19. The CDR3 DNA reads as TGTGCCAGCAGCCCTCACGAGATACCCGGGACAGCGAACACTGAAGCTTTCTTT. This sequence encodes CASSPHEIPGTANTEAFF.